A single T cell receptor beta chain is shown here with its context. Germline V CDR1 and CDR2: LGHDT, YNNKEL (reference sequence). CDR3 length: 17 amino acids. Losses at the gene ends were 4 bases for V and 2 bases for J; bases not matched to a gene: 11. The data belong to a study of blood T cell repertoires in COVID-19. Overall study: The United States, Italy and Spain were the sources of the acute and convalescent COVID-19 samples. The analysed material was cDNA or gDNA that came from T cells, B-cell-depleted T cells, or PBMCs.

Authors' analysis steps: For nucleated cells, counts were estimated from reference gene primer amplification. Measured with immunoSEQ multiplex PCR; TCRdb has only the in-frame clones, and not every one. V and J calls and clone size are given by that table; D and trimming were obtained from the DNA. The table includes approximately 45,000 clones, about 87% detected once. This clonotype was sampled from a woman aged 40 to 50 with acute or convalescent COVID-19. The sample consisted of peripheral blood. This rearrangement joins TRBV3-1 (or the pseudogene TRBV3-2) to TRBJ2-3; 8 positions match TRBD1. CDR3 nucleotides: TGTGCCAGCAGCCCCACGCCAGCAGGGGGCCACACAGATACGCAGTATTTT. Amino acids: CASSPTPAGGHTDTQYF.